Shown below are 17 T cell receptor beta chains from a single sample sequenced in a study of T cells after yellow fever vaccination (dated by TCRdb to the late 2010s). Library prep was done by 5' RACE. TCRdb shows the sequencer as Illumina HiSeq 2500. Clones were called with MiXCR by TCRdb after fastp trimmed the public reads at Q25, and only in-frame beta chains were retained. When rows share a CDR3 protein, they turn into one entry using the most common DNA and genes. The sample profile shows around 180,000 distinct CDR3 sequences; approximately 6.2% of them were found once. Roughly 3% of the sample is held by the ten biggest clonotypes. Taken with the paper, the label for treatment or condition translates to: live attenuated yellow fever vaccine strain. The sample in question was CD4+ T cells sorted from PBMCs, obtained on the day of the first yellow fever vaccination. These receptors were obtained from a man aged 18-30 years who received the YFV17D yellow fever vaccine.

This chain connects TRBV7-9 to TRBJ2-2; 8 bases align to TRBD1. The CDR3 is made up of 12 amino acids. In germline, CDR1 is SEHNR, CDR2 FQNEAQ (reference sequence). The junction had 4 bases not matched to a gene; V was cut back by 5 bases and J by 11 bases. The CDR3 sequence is CASSPGGRELFF. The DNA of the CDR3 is TGTGCCAGCAGCCCAGGGGGCCGCGAGCTGTTTTTT.

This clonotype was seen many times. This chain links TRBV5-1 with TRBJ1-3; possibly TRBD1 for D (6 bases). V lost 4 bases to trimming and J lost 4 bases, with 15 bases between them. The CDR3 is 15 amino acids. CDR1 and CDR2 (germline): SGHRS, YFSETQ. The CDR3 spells CASSREQGSGNTIYF. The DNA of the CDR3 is TGCGCCAGCAGCCGCGAACAGGGATCCGGAAACACCATATATTTT.

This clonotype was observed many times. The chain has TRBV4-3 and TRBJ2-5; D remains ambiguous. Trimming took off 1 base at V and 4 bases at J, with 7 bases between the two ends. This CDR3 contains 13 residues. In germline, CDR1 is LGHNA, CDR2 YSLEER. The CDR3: CASSQVARETQYF. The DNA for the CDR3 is TGCGCCAGCAGCCAAGTTGCCAGAGAGACCCAGTACTTC.

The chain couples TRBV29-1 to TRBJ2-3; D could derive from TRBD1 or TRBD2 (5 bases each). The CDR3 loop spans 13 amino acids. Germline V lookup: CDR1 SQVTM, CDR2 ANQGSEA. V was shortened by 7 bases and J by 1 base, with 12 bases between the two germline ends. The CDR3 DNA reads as TGCAGCGCGGGACGGGACGGCACAGATACGCAGTATTTT. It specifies CSAGRDGTDTQYF.

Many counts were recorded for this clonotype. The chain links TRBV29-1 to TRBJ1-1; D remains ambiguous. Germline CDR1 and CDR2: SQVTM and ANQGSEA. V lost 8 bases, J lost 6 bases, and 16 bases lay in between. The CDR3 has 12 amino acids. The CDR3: CSTWNIGAEAFF. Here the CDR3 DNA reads TGCAGCACGTGGAACATCGGGGCTGAAGCTTTCTTT.

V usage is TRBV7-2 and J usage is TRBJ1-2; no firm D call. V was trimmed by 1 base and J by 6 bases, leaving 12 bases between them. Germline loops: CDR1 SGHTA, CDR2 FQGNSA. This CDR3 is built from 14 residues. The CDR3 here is CASSLVGSPNGYTF. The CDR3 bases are TGTGCCAGCAGCTTAGTGGGCAGCCCTAATGGCTACACCTTC.

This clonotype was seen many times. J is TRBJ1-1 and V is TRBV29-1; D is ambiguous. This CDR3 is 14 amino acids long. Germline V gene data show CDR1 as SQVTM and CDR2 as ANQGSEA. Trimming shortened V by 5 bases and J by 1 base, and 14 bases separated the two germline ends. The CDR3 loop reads CSVQIFNQNTEAFF. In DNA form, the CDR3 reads TGCAGCGTTCAGATCTTCAACCAGAACACTGAAGCTTTCTTT. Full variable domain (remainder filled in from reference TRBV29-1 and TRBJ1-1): SAVISQKPSRDICQRGTSLTIQCQVDSQVTMMFWYRQQPGQSLTLIATANQGSEATYESGFVIDKFPISRPNLTFSTLTVSNMSPEDSSIYLCSVQIFNQNTEAFFGQGTRLTVV.

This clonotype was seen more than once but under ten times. The CDR3 sequence: CASSLNRNSNQPQHF. CDR3 bases: TGTGCCAGCAGCTTAAACAGAAATAGCAATCAGCCCCAGCATTTT. The V call is TRBV7-2, the J call TRBJ1-5; D call uncertain. V was trimmed by 2 bases and J by 0 bases, leaving 8 bases between them. Germline V gene sequence: CDR1 SGHTA, CDR2 FQGNSA. CDR3 length equals 15 residues.

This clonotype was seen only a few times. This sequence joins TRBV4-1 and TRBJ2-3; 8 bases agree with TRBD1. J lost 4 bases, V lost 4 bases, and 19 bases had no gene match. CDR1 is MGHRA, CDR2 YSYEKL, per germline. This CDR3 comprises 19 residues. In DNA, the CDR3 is TGCGCCAGCAGCCCTAGTAGGGGCAGGGGGCGTGTAGACCCAGATACGCAGTATTTT. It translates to CASSPSRGRGRVDPDTQYF.

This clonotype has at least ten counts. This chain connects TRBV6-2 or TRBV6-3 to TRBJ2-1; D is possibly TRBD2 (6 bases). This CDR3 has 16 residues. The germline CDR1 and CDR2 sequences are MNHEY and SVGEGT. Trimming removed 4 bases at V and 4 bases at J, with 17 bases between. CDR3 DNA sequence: TGTGCCAGCAGTTCGCCGAGGGCGGGGAATTACAATGAGCAGTTCTTC. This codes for CASSSPRAGNYNEQFF.

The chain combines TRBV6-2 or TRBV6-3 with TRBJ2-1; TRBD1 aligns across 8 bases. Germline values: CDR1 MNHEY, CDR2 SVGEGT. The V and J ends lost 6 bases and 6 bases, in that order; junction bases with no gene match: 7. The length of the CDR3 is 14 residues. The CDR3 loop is CASRDRVIVNEQFF. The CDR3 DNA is TGTGCCAGCAGGGACAGGGTGATAGTCAATGAGCAGTTCTTC.

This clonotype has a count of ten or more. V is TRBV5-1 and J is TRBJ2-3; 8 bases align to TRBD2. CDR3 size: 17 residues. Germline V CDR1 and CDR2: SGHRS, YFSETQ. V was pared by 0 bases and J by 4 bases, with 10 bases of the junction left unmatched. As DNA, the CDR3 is TGCGCCAGCAGCTTGGCAGGGGTAGCGGGGTCTCCAGATACGCAGTATTTT. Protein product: CASSLAGVAGSPDTQYF.

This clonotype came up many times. For the CDR3, the DNA is TGCGCCAGCAGCTTGGAGGTATTGACGGCCAATGAGCAGTTCTTC. Protein: CASSLEVLTANEQFF. The J gene is TRBJ2-1, the V gene TRBV5-1; D not resolved. Trimming removed 0 bases at V and 6 bases at J, with 13 bases between. In germline, CDR1 is SGHRS, CDR2 YFSETQ. The CDR3 sequence is 15 residues long.

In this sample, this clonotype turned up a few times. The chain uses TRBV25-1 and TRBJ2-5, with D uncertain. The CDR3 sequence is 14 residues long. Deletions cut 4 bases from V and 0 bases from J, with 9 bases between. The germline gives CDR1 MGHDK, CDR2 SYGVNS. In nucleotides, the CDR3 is TGTGCCAGCAGTGTTAGGTCGTACCAAGAGACCCAGTACTTC. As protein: CASSVRSYQETQYF.

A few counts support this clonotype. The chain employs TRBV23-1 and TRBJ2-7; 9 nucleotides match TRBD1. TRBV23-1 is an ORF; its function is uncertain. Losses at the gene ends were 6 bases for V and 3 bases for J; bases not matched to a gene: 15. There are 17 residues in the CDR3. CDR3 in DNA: TGCGCCAGCAGGATAAAGGGCTGGGACAGGGAAATCTACGAGCAGTACGTC. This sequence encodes CASRIKGWDREIYEQYV.

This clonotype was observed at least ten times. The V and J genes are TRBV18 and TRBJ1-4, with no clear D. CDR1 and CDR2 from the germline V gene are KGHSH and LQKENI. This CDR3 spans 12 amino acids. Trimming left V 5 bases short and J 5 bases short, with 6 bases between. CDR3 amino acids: CASSKPNEKLFF. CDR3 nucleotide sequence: TGTGCCAGCTCAAAACCGAATGAAAAACTGTTTTTT. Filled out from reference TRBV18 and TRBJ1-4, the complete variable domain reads NAGVMQNPRHLVRRRGQEARLRCSPMKGHSHVYWYRQLPEEGLKFMVYLQKENIIDESGMPKERFSAEFPKEGPSILRIQQVVRGDSAAYFCASSKPNEKLFFGSGTQLSVL.

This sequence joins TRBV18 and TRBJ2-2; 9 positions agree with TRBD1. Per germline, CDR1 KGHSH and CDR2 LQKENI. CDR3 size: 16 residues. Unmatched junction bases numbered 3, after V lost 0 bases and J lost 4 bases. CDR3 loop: CASSPPNRGPTGELFF. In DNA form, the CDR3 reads TGTGCCAGCTCACCACCGAACAGGGGGCCCACCGGGGAGCTGTTTTTT.